This T cell receptor (beta chain) stems from a study of blood T cell repertoires in COVID-19. Study as a whole: Both acute and convalescent COVID-19 samples were obtained from the United States, Italy and Spain.

Some clones are missing from TCRdb's copy, which holds only in-frame ones; the method was immunoSEQ multiplex PCR. The repertoire has 200,000 to 300,000 clones, around four fifths of them found once; the top ten carry 5% to 7%. Germline loops: CDR1 SGHRS, CDR2 YFSETQ. CDR3 length: 15 amino acids. V gave up 0 bases and J gave up 3 bases, with 10 bases separating them. The receptor comes from a woman aged 55 to 70 with active or convalescent COVID-19. Sequencing input: peripheral blood. The chain has TRBV5-1 and TRBJ1-5; tentative D call: TRBD1 (5 bases). In DNA, the CDR3 is TGCGCCAGCAGCTTGGATGGGGGGATCAATCAGCCCCAGCATTTT. This sequence encodes CASSLDGGINQPQHF. The whole variable domain, remainder taken from reference TRBV5-1 and TRBJ1-5, is KAGVTQTPRYLIKTRGQQVTLSCSPISGHRSVSWYQQTPGQGLQFLFEYFSETQRNKGNFPGRFSGRQFSNSRSEMNVSTLELGDSALYLCASSLDGGINQPQHFGDGTRLSIL.